This note documents a single T cell receptor beta chain sequence. Its recognized antigen is unknown. Base qualities are not provided; no much larger clone lies one nucleotide away. This sample is part of a study of early stage breast cancer tumors listed by TCRdb under 2017. Background on the whole study: Of the approximately 15 invasive breast tumors, about a dozen were found to be estrogen receptor-positive, progesterone receptor-positive and HER2-negative. About 70% of the 12 ER+/PR+/HER2- tumors were invasive ductal carcinomas, while the other four were invasive lobular carcinomas. A read coverage of roughly 10-fold per sample was achieved on average. Across all samples, a few million templates representing around 1 million unique clonotypes were detected. Paper-wide results and their limitations: Because the cohort was small, analysis by tumor subtype was not possible. Repertoires from blood and normal breast were more alike than repertoires from blood and tumor, and in about 90% of the 16 patients, comparing each tissue with blood separated tumor from normal. Compared with adjacent normal breast tissue, tumors had roughly 2.5-fold higher T cell density and higher clonality. Bulk genomic DNA sequencing of unsorted cells missed chain pairing and functional markers such as CD4, CD8 and FOXP3. Enriched TCRB sequences shared across patients were mostly commonly generated sequences, unlikely to play an important role in the tumor microenvironment.

The study profiled bulk TCR beta-chain repertoires in matched peripheral blood, tumor and adjacent normal breast tissue taken from approximately 15 patients with early-stage breast cancer. Before surgery, whole blood (roughly 4.5-11 mL) was collected into EDTA tubes and processed within 2 hours. Ficoll-Paque centrifugation in SepMate-50 tubes was used to isolate peripheral blood mononuclear cells. For storage in liquid nitrogen, PBMCs were cryopreserved as aliquots of about 1.9 to 4 million cells in about 90% FBS with 10% DMSO. The Qiagen AllPrep DNA/RNA Mini kit was used for genomic DNA extraction. Two independent genomic DNA replicates were amplified for each sample, with approximately 0.5 ug used for blood and 1.5 ug for tumor or normal breast. TCRB sequencing of genomic DNA was carried out with the ImmunoSeq Intro kit according to the manufacturer's instructions. Multiplex PCR ran approximately 29 cycles with proprietary primers and spike-in control sequences for absolute quantification. Single-end 150-bp reads were used to sequence an 87-bp fragment covering the CDR3 and the flanking V and J genes. Seven samples, each with two replicates, were multiplexed per lane of an Illumina MiSeq using version 3.0 chemistry. The paper's data handling went like this. Raw data were processed with the vendor's proprietary pipeline, and both replicates were merged into a single result per sample. A clonotype was defined as productive rearrangements that share the same V-gene family, CDR3 amino acid sequence and J-gene segment. Clonality was computed as 1 minus the normalized Shannon entropy (Pielou evenness) of TCRB abundances. T cell density was estimated as total templates divided by the number of input cells, with the number of input cells inferred from the DNA input amount. Total repertoire diversity and clonality were estimated with Recon using default parameters. A clonotype counted as tumor-enriched if its abundance in tumor exceeded 0.1% and was at least 32-fold higher than its abundance in normal breast. As stored in TCRdb, this immuneACCESS dataset retains in-frame rearrangements with V and J assigned. A fraction of the clones does not appear; measured against another copy, unresolved V genes explain less than half of the discrepancy, and the remainder lacks a known reason. That table is the source of V, J and clone size, and D and trimming were worked out from the DNA. The sample table holds under 45,000 clones, of which about 78% were seen once. The ten top clones hold about 7% of the sample.

Germline trimming: 5 bases from V, 5 bases from J; junction bases outside gene matches: 8. The CDR3 sequence holds 15 residues, the cysteine and phenylalanine included. Only the CDR3 DNA is retained, 45 bases long and in frame from the first base. Via the germline V gene, CDR1 is SGHTA and CDR2 FQGNSA. This sequence was found in a person aged 45-60 years with breast cancer. This chain joins TRBV7-2 to TRBJ2-5; TRBD1 lines up with 10 middle nucleotides. The sequenced sample was blood. The CDR3 region has the sequence CASSPSPGQGETQYF. The base sequence is TGTGCCAGCAGCCCGAGCCCGGGACAGGGGGAGACCCAGTACTTC.